These 21 T cell receptor beta chains share one sample of origin, sequenced in a study of blood T cells in healthy people across ages. With a J-beta primer mix and a sample-barcoded 5' primer, a second PCR ran roughly 6 to 11 cycles. MiXCR, run by TCRdb on the 5' RACE reads, gives a single entry per CDR3 protein. The data contain some 940,000 distinct CDR3 sequences, just under 30% of them singletons. Separately, the same data were catalogued under a study of T cells of mothers and their children.

The specimen sequenced was blood. Source of these receptors: a woman in her forties in good health.

The gene calls are TRBV6-5 and TRBJ2-1, with D possibly TRBD1 on 5 matching bases. Trimming took 2 bases from V and 7 from J, leaving 12 bases between them. The CDR3 is made up of 14 amino acids. The germline gives CDR1 MNHEY, CDR2 SVGAGI. The CDR3 loop is CASSYGRTSNEQFF. As DNA, the CDR3 is TGTGCCAGCAGTTACGGTAGGACATCTAATGAGCAGTTCTTC.

This clonotype was detected ten times or more. The chain employs TRBV6-6 and TRBJ2-7, with TRBD1 matching 11 bases. Per the germline V gene, CDR1 is MNHNY and CDR2 is SVGAGI (reference sequence). The junction had 2 bases not matched to a gene; V was cut back by 1 base and J by 6 bases. The CDR3 has 14 amino acids. The CDR3 nucleotides read TGTGCCAGCAGTTACTTGGGACAGGGGGGCGAGCAGTACTTC. Translated: CASSYLGQGGEQYF.

The V and J genes are TRBV4-2 and TRBJ1-2; the D is unclear. The CDR3 spans 15 residues. The ends were cut back, 0 bases at V and 11 bases at J, with 19 bases in the middle. Per the germline V gene, CDR1 is LGHNA and CDR2 is YNFKEQ. The CDR3: CASSQDRSRLGGYTF. In DNA form, the CDR3 reads TGTGCCAGCAGCCAAGATCGGAGTCGCCTTGGTGGTTACACCTTC.

The genes are TRBV29-1 and TRBJ2-3; 8 bases match TRBD1. Germline CDR1 reads SQVTM; CDR2 reads ANQGSEA. V trimming: 7 bases; J trimming: 5 bases; junction bases outside the gene matches: 11. The CDR3 spans 14 residues. CDR3 protein: CSGALDRAVDTQYF. CDR3 nucleotide sequence: TGCAGCGGAGCTCTGGACAGGGCGGTAGATACGCAGTATTTT.

This clonotype was seen only a few times. The J gene is TRBJ1-4, the V gene TRBV3-1; D is uncertain. The CDR3 is 15 residues long. CDR1 and CDR2 (germline): LGHDT, YNNKEL (reference sequence). Trimming removed 5 bases at V and 5 bases at J, with 15 bases between. CDR3 DNA sequence: TGTGCCAGCAGCTCGCAGACGGGTACGAATGAAAAACTGTTTTTT. This sequence encodes CASSSQTGTNEKLFF.

The V call is TRBV6-2 or TRBV6-3, the J call TRBJ1-2; D uncertain. The CDR3 loop spans 15 amino acids. V dropped 3 bases and J dropped 0 bases, with 11 bases sitting between them. Per the germline V gene, CDR1 is MNHEY and CDR2 is SVGEGT. CDR3 bases: TGTGCCAGCAGTTATGTACGGTTAGCTAACTATGGCTACACCTTC. Translating it yields CASSYVRLANYGYTF.

The rearrangement joins TRBV12-3 or TRBV12-4 to TRBJ2-3; 15 bases match TRBD2. This CDR3 is 15 amino acids long. Trimming took 6 bases from V and 6 from J; bases not matched to a gene: 4. DNA for the CDR3: TGTGCCAGCAGGGGGACTAGCGGGGGGTTGGATACGCAGTATTTT. The encoded protein is CASRGTSGGLDTQYF.

This clonotype was observed at least ten times. CDR3 bases: TGTGCCAGCAGCTTTTCGAGGGGATCGTACGAGCAGTACTTC. This translates into CASSFSRGSYEQYF. The J gene is TRBJ2-7, the V gene TRBV7-9, with D perhaps assigned TRBD1 or TRBD2 (5 bases each). Trimming left V 3 bases short and J 4 bases short, with 13 bases between. This CDR3 region has 14 residues. The germline gives CDR1 SEHNR, CDR2 FQNEAQ (reference sequence).

This clonotype was picked up one time. The junction and the germline gene differ at one end; a read error may be behind it. This chain connects TRBV6-5 to TRBJ2-1, with D maybe TRBD2 (6 bases). The germline V gene has CDR1 MNHEY and CDR2 SVGAGI. The CDR3 length is 14 residues. The CDR3 loop is CTSTRPGDYNEQFF. The CDR3 nucleotides are TGTACCAGCACTCGCCCGGGAGACTACAATGAGCAGTTCTTC.

A few counts support this clonotype. CDR3 region: CSARDSGGGASEQFF. The CDR3 nucleotides read TGCAGTGCTAGAGATTCCGGCGGGGGGGCGAGTGAGCAGTTCTTC. The V and J genes are TRBV20-1 and TRBJ2-1; TRBD2 aligns across 9 bases. The V gene's germline CDR1 is DFQATT and CDR2 SNEGSKA (reference sequence). The CDR3 is made up of 15 amino acids. Trimming removed 0 bases from V and 9 bases from J; junction bases left unmatched: 9.

This clonotype was detected many times. The CDR3: CASSQDPSGHGGRGVGGYTF. CDR3 nucleotides: TGCGCCAGCAGCCAAGACCCATCCGGGCACGGGGGGCGCGGTGTTGGTGGCTACACCTTC. The chain uses TRBV4-1 and TRBJ1-2, with D maybe TRBD1 (6 bases). Trimming cost V 0 bases and J 7 bases, with 30 bases left between them. This CDR3 region has 20 residues. CDR1 is MGHRA and CDR2 is YSYEKL in the germline V gene.

This clonotype was found a few times. The J gene is TRBJ2-3, the V gene TRBV9, with TRBD2 matching over 10 bases. The V and J ends lost 4 bases and 2 bases, in that order; junction bases with no gene match: 10. This CDR3 has 17 amino acids. Germline V gene lookup returns CDR1 SGDLS and CDR2 YYNGEE. CDR3 coding DNA: TGTGCCAGCAGCCAGCCTGGGACTAGCGTTTACACAGATACGCAGTATTTT. Its protein is CASSQPGTSVYTDTQYF. Full variable domain (outside the CDR3, taken from reference TRBV9 and TRBJ2-3): DSGVTQTPKHLITATGQRVTLRCSPRSGDLSVYWYQQSLDQGLQFLIQYYNGEERAKGNILERFSAQQFPDLHSELNLSSLELGDSALYFCASSQPGTSVYTDTQYFGPGTRLTVL.

The sample holds many counts of this clonotype. The V gene is TRBV2, the J gene TRBJ2-3; D remains unclear. The CDR3 runs to 16 residues. The V end was cut by 4 bases, the J end by 2 bases, with 16 bases between. Germline lookup yields CDR1 SNHLY and CDR2 FYNNEI. The CDR3 sequence: CASSAPADQDTDTQYF. The DNA of the CDR3 is TGTGCCAGCAGTGCCCCTGCAGACCAAGACACAGATACGCAGTATTTT.

This clonotype was detected a few times. The chain carries TRBV15 and TRBJ1-3; tentatively, D is TRBD1 (5 bases). The germline gives CDR1 LNHNV, CDR2 YYDKDF (reference sequence). Trimming took off 5 bases at V and 0 bases at J, with 14 bases between the two ends. CDR3 length equals 16 residues. CDR3 nucleotide sequence: TGTGCCACCAGCGCTCTCGACAGCTCCTCTGGAAACACCATATATTTT. Its protein is CATSALDSSSGNTIYF.

V usage is TRBV7-9 and J usage is TRBJ2-7, with D possibly being TRBD1 (5 bases). The CDR3 has 15 residues. V was shortened by 5 bases and J by 6 bases, with 20 bases between the two germline ends. CDR1 is SEHNR and CDR2 is FQNEAQ in the germline V gene (reference sequence). This CDR3 is CASSPATAMLGEQYF. The CDR3 DNA reads TGTGCCAGCAGCCCGGCGACAGCGATGCTTGGCGAGCAGTACTTC.

Only a few counts were recorded for this clonotype. The CDR3 protein is CASSLWTGTLSTDTQYF. For the CDR3, the DNA is TGTGCCAGCAGTTTATGGACAGGGACCCTATCAACAGATACGCAGTATTTT. This chain connects TRBV28 to TRBJ2-3; 7 bases are a match to TRBD1. J was trimmed by 3 bases and V by 0 bases; bases with no gene match: 9. The CDR3 length is 17 residues. CDR1 MDHEN and CDR2 SYDVKM come from the germline V gene.

The V call is TRBV7-9, the J call TRBJ1-4; D possibly corresponds to TRBD1 (5 bases). The V gene's germline CDR1 is SEHNR and CDR2 FQNEAQ (reference sequence). V was trimmed by 3 bases and J by 7 bases, leaving 12 bases between them. This CDR3 region has 14 residues. This CDR3 is CASSFAGDGEKLFF. CDR3 sequence (DNA): TGTGCCAGCAGCTTCGCGGGGGATGGTGAAAAACTGTTTTTT. The variable domain in full, with the rest retrieved from reference TRBV7-9 and TRBJ1-4, is DTGVSQNPRHKITKRGQNVTFRCDPISEHNRLYWYRQTLGQGPEFLTYFQNEAQLEKSRLLSDRFSAERPKGSFSTLEIQRTEQGDSAMYLCASSFAGDGEKLFFGSGTQLSVL.

This clonotype has just a few counts. A much larger clone sits a single nucleotide away, making a read error possible. The chain is built from TRBV5-6 and TRBJ2-7, with D hard to call. In germline, CDR1 is SGHDT, CDR2 YYEEEE. V was trimmed by 4 bases and J by 0 bases, leaving 5 bases between them. The CDR3 sequence is 12 residues long. As DNA, the CDR3 is TGTGCCAGCAGCGCAGCCTCCTACGAGCAGTACTTC. It specifies CASSAASYEQYF.

The sample holds a few counts of this clonotype. This chain links TRBV9 with TRBJ1-5; 9 bases are shared with TRBD1. The CDR3 is 15 residues long. V shed 3 bases and J 3 bases; nucleotides not matched to a gene: 4. Germline-derived CDR1 and CDR2 are SGDLS and YYNGEE. The CDR3 loop is CASSGGQGNNQPQHF. As DNA, the CDR3 is TGTGCCAGCAGCGGGGGACAGGGTAACAATCAGCCCCAGCATTTT.

This clonotype was detected a few times. This may come from a read error, since a much larger clone is one base off. V gene TRBV6-6 combines with J gene TRBJ2-4; D remains unclear. The last part of the DNA fits TRBJ2-7 better; the J call may be wrong. The CDR3 extends over 13 amino acids. Germline values: CDR1 MNHNY, CDR2 SVGAGI (reference sequence). CDR3 protein: CAGSYISGYEQYF. The CDR3 DNA reads as TGTGCCGGCAGTTATATTTCGGGCTACGAGCAGTACTTC.

The chain employs TRBV29-1 and TRBJ1-1, with D possibly matching TRBD1 (5 bases). The V gene lost 0 bases and the J gene lost 4 bases, with 9 bases spanning the gap. The CDR3 loop spans 13 amino acids. Germline loops: CDR1 SQVTM, CDR2 ANQGSEA. This CDR3 is CSVEEGVFTEAFF. Here the CDR3 DNA reads TGCAGCGTTGAAGAAGGGGTCTTCACTGAAGCTTTCTTT.